The present T cell receptor (beta chain) was sequenced within a study of immune evolution from preneoplasia to lung adenocarcinoma. Each case's diagnosis was confirmed by two pathologists on H&E. V trimming: 0 bases; J trimming: 5 bases; junction bases outside the gene matches: 13. The CDR3 contains 18 residues. CDR1 and CDR2 (germline): SGDLS, YYNGEE. The method was immunoSEQ multiplex PCR; TCRdb's version includes in-frame clones alone and lacks a portion of them. The table includes roughly 9,400 clones, 88% detected once. The sample consisted of FFPE invasive lung adenocarcinoma tissue. The rearrangement joins TRBV9 to TRBJ2-5; 10 positions match TRBD2. The source is a person aged 65 to 85 with invasive lung adenocarcinoma. Some clones in this sample may be carry-over from other donors' samples. For the CDR3, the DNA is TGTGCCAGCAGCGTAGGGTTAAGGGCTAGCGGGAGTCCGGAGACCCAGTACTTC. Translated: CASSVGLRASGSPETQYF.